This T cell receptor (beta chain) was retrieved from a study of blood T cell repertoires in COVID-19 (dated by TCRdb to about 2020). Background for the entire study: Samples covering the acute and convalescent phases of COVID-19 were provided by collaborators in the United States, Italy and Spain. Where available, HLA class I and class II types were obtained from metadata supplied by the sample provider rather than from assay-based typing. Nearly every sample came with metadata listing a de-identified subject ID, COVID-19 status, age in years and sex. A freely available public database, intended as a resource for researchers studying the immune response to SARS-CoV-2, is where the repertoires were released. The prospective study material was composed of cDNA or gDNA derived from T cells, B-cell-depleted T cells, or PBMCs. Samples came from the ongoing ImmuneRACE study (first 160 participants) plus 1,254 subjects from 6 global collaborators. Deeply sampled blood TCRbeta repertoires from subjects exposed to, actively infected with, or recovered from COVID-19 were included in the dataset.

Study-level results and caveats: The amount of clinical and demographic metadata varied by source and participant and was provided uncurated.

Regarding this clone: Its target antigen remains unknown. Per-nucleotide qualities are absent, and no much larger clonotype sits a single base away.

The germline V gene sets CDR1 to SGHVS and CDR2 to FQNEAQ. The V end gives up 5 bases and the J end 2 bases, leaving 7 bases in the junction not matched to a gene. The CDR3 runs 17 residues from the cysteine to the phenylalanine. Just the 51-base CDR3 DNA is kept, in frame starting at base 1. Another Seattle source contributed samples from volunteer blood donors who had recovered from COVID-19. Each collaborating institution followed its own protocols to collect whole blood in K2EDTA tubes. Collaborator samples were shipped for TCRbeta analysis as frozen whole blood, isolated PBMCs, or DNA extracted from either sample type. The immunoSEQ Assay, a bias-controlled multiplex PCR, was used to amplify TCRbeta CDR3 regions from genomic DNA. In the source study's methods: The number of nucleated cells in each sample was estimated by amplification of reference gene primers within the assay. To quantify the absolute abundance of each unique TCRbeta CDR3 rearrangement, sequence reads were collapsed and filtered. Productive Simpson clonality was computed per sample as the square root of Simpson's diversity index over productive rearrangements. TCRdb retrieved this table from immuneACCESS and kept in-frame rearrangements only. Not all clones are present; in checked studies, unresolved V genes account for under half, and no reason is known for the remainder. Clonal size and the V and J genes are those of that table, whereas D and trimming came from the DNA. This sample holds hundreds of thousands of clones; 89% were observed only once. The top ten clones comprise more than 5.5% of the sample.

The sequencing input was peripheral blood. The clonotype was recovered from a man in his sixties who had recovered from COVID-19. The chain is encoded by TRBV7-8 joined to TRBJ2-3; 13 middle bases align to TRBD2. The CDR3 protein: CASSPRTSGGPTDTQYF. The nucleotide sequence reads as follows: TGTGCCAGCAGCCCGCGGACTAGCGGGGGCCCCACAGATACGCAGTATTTT. Reference TRBV7-8 and TRBJ2-3 genes cover what lies past the CDR3, so the full variable domain is GAGVSQSPRYKVAKRGQDVALRCDPISGHVSLFWYQQALGQGPEFLTYFQNEAQLDKSGLPSDRFFAERPEGSVSTLKIQRTQQEDSAVYLCASSPRTSGGPTDTQYFGPGTRLTVL.